A single sample gave rise to the 20 T cell receptor beta chains below, sequenced in a study of blood T cell repertoires in COVID-19. Assay used: immunoSEQ multiplex PCR; TCRdb lists only in-frame clones, some missing. The data show 100,000 to 150,000 clones, about 89% seen once. What was sequenced was peripheral blood. The receptors shown here come from a man aged 45-65 years with active COVID-19.

This clone was counted a few times. The V gene is TRBV30, the J gene TRBJ2-7, with 11 bases identical to TRBD1. The V gene end was trimmed by 3 bases and the J gene end by 6 bases; junction bases not matched to a gene: 10. The CDR3 spans 15 residues. Germline V gives CDR1 GTSNPN, CDR2 SVGIG (reference sequence). CDR3 region: CAWSASGQGAREQYF. In nucleotides, the CDR3 is TGTGCCTGGAGCGCCTCCGGACAGGGGGCGCGCGAGCAGTACTTC.

The chain has TRBV5-6 and TRBJ1-5; possible D gene TRBD1, 5 bases. Trimming removed 0 bases from V and 0 bases from J, with 10 bases in between. The CDR3 runs 16 residues. From germline, CDR1 is SGHDT and CDR2 YYEEEE. The CDR3 nucleotides read TGTGCCAGCAGCTTGGCGCCGGGGGTTAGCAATCAGCCCCAGCATTTT. As protein: CASSLAPGVSNQPQHF.

The chain employs TRBV7-9 and TRBJ1-3; D gene ambiguous. This CDR3 region has 15 residues. V lost 4 bases and J 4 bases, leaving 14 bases between the germline ends. The germline V gene has CDR1 SEHNR and CDR2 FQNEAQ (reference sequence). The CDR3 coding sequence is TGTGCCAGCAGCTCCCCCCCAACAGAAGGAAACACCATATATTTT. It specifies CASSSPPTEGNTIYF. Full variable domain (remainder filled in from reference TRBV7-9 and TRBJ1-3): DTGVSQNPRHKITKRGQNVTFRCDPISEHNRLYWYRQTLGQGPEFLTYFQNEAQLEKSRLLSDRFSAERPKGSFSTLEIQRTEQGDSAMYLCASSSPPTEGNTIYFGEGSWLTVV.

The rearrangement links TRBV18 to TRBJ2-2; 12 bases agree with TRBD2. CDR3 size: 15 residues. Trimming took 6 bases from V and 4 from J; bases not matched to a gene: 3. Germline V gives CDR1 KGHSH, CDR2 LQKENI. CDR3 sequence reads: CASSPSGGATGELFF. For the CDR3, the DNA is TGTGCCAGCTCGCCTAGCGGGGGGGCCACCGGGGAGCTGTTTTTT.

The rearrangement links TRBV5-1 to TRBJ2-5, with D uncertain. Trimming took 5 bases from V and 1 from J, leaving 9 bases between them. This CDR3 is 13 amino acids long. Germline CDR1 is SGHRS and CDR2 is YFSETQ. The CDR3 nucleotides read TGCGCCAGCAGGCCCGGGTCCCAAGAGACCCAGTACTTC. Its protein product is CASRPGSQETQYF. The entire variable domain, with the rest obtained from reference TRBV5-1 and TRBJ2-5, is as follows: KAGVTQTPRYLIKTRGQQVTLSCSPISGHRSVSWYQQTPGQGLQFLFEYFSETQRNKGNFPGRFSGRQFSNSRSEMNVSTLELGDSALYLCASRPGSQETQYFGPGTRLLVL.

This chain links TRBV6-5 with TRBJ1-1, with D possibly being TRBD1 (5 bases). Trimming pared 0 bases from V and 9 bases from J, leaving 11 bases between. The CDR3 contains 13 residues. In germline, CDR1 is MNHEY, CDR2 SVGAGI. As DNA, the CDR3 is TGTGCCAGCAGTTACTCAGGGGAAGGGAAAGCTTTCTTT. Encoded protein: CASSYSGEGKAFF.

The V gene is TRBV19, the J gene TRBJ1-5, with D possibly matching TRBD1 (6 bases). The CDR3 runs 17 residues. Germline CDR1 and CDR2: LNHDA and SQIVND (reference sequence). Trimming removed 2 bases at V and 0 bases at J, with 14 bases between. The CDR3 is CASSILQGYNSNQPQHF. CDR3 DNA: TGTGCCAGTAGTATACTACAGGGCTACAATAGCAATCAGCCCCAGCATTTT. The full variable domain, completed using reference TRBV19 and TRBJ1-5, is DGGITQSPKYLFRKEGQNVTLSCEQNLNHDAMYWYRQDPGQGLRLIYYSQIVNDFQKGDIAEGYSVSREKKESFPLTVTSAQKNPTAFYLCASSILQGYNSNQPQHFGDGTRLSIL.

The rearrangement links TRBV2 to TRBJ1-2; D is possibly TRBD1 (6 bases). There are 12 residues in the CDR3. Trimming cost V 6 bases and J 8 bases, with 13 bases left between them. CDR1 SNHLY and CDR2 FYNNEI come from the germline V gene. CDR3 sequence reads: CASRDSLKGYTF. Here the CDR3 DNA reads TGTGCCAGCAGGGACAGCTTGAAAGGCTACACCTTC. Combining the CDR3 with reference TRBV2 and TRBJ1-2 gives the whole variable domain EPEVTQTPSHQVTQMGQEVILRCVPISNHLYFYWYRQILGQKVEFLVSFYNNEISEKSEIFDDQFSVERPDGSNFTLKIRSTKLEDSAMYFCASRDSLKGYTFGSGTRLTVV.

The chain joins TRBV7-8 to TRBJ1-2, with unresolved D. Trimming left V 5 bases short and J 5 bases short, with 9 bases between. The CDR3 is made up of 12 amino acids. Germline lookup yields CDR1 SGHVS and CDR2 FQNEAQ. CDR3 sequence: CASSPLLYGYTF. The CDR3 DNA sequence: TGTGCCAGCAGCCCCCTTCTTTATGGCTACACCTTC.

The V call is TRBV27, the J call TRBJ1-6; D call uncertain. The CDR3 runs to 14 residues. Germline V gene data show CDR1 as MNHEY and CDR2 as SMNVEV (reference sequence). V was shortened by 2 bases and J by 7 bases, with 9 bases between the two germline ends. CDR3 nucleotides: TGTGCCAGCAGTTTACGAGGAGGGAATTCACCCCTCCACTTT. This sequence encodes CASSLRGGNSPLHF.

The V and J genes are TRBV7-3 and TRBJ1-5; unclear D gene. Germline CDR1 SGHTA, CDR2 FQGTGA. V dropped 4 bases and J dropped 7 bases, with 11 bases sitting between them. The CDR3 covers 13 residues. CDR3 loop: CASSSSPEQPQHF. CDR3 nucleotides: TGTGCCAGCAGCTCAAGCCCTGAACAGCCCCAGCATTTT.

This clone has only one observation. The CDR3: CASSHSSAHGELFF. The CDR3 nucleotides are TGTGCCAGCAGCCACTCGAGTGCTCACGGGGAGCTGTTTTTT. V is TRBV3-1 (or the pseudogene TRBV3-2) and J is TRBJ2-2; D remains unclear. The CDR3 contains 14 residues. Germline V lookup: CDR1 LGHDT, CDR2 YNNKEL (reference sequence). Trimming took off 3 bases at V and 7 bases at J, with 12 bases between the two ends.

The rearrangement links TRBV21-1 to TRBJ2-2; whether TRBD1, the table's D call, matches the DNA was not checked. TRBV21-1 is termed a pseudogene. The CDR3 is 16 residues long. The CDR3 is CASSNFADTNTGELFF. For the CDR3, the DNA is TGTGCCAGCAGCAACTTTGCAGACACGAACACCGGGGAGCTGTTTTTT.

The chain uses TRBV19 and TRBJ1-6; a weak D match, TRBD1 (6 bases). The CDR3 length is 14 residues. Looked up from germline, CDR1 is LNHDA and CDR2 is SQIVND (reference sequence). Trimming left V 8 bases short and J 2 bases short, with 10 bases between. CDR3 sequence reads: CASCRGPYNSPLHF. DNA of the CDR3: TGTGCCAGTTGCAGGGGTCCCTATAATTCACCCCTCCACTTT.

The chain joins TRBV7-9 to TRBJ2-3; TRBD2 aligns across 11 bases. This CDR3 has 16 residues. Germline-derived CDR1 and CDR2 are SEHNR and FQNEAQ (reference sequence). The ends lost 2 bases at V and 2 bases at J; junction bases unmatched: 3. The CDR3 sequence is CASSLPSGGPTDTQYF. The CDR3 DNA is TGTGCCAGCAGCTTACCTAGCGGGGGGCCCACAGATACGCAGTATTTT.

The J gene is TRBJ1-2, the V gene TRBV6-6, with 12 nucleotides matching TRBD1. The CDR3 runs 15 residues. The trim removed 0 bases at V and 6 bases at J, leaving 2 bases unmatched. CDR1 is MNHNY, CDR2 SVGAGI, per germline (reference sequence). The CDR3 coding sequence is TGTGCCAGCAGTTACTCCGGGACAGGGGGCGATGGCTACACCTTC. Amino acids: CASSYSGTGGDGYTF.

V usage is TRBV3-1 (or the pseudogene TRBV3-2) and J usage is TRBJ2-5, with D perhaps matching TRBD2 (5 bases). Germline assignment: CDR1 LGHDT and CDR2 YNNKEL (reference sequence). V shed 0 bases and J shed 3 bases, with 8 bases lying between them. This CDR3 spans 14 amino acids. Written as DNA, the CDR3 is TGTGCCAGCAGCCAAGACCCCGGGGAAGAGACCCAGTACTTC. Amino acids: CASSQDPGEETQYF.

This clone has a handful of counts. The V gene is TRBV3-1 (or the pseudogene TRBV3-2), the J gene TRBJ2-7; D perhaps matches TRBD1 (6 bases). V lost 2 bases and J lost 1, with 6 bases in between. This CDR3 comprises 13 residues. Germline-derived CDR1 and CDR2 are LGHDT and YNNKEL (reference sequence). The CDR3 DNA follows: TGTGCCAGCAGCCAAACAGGGTCCTACGAGCAGTACTTC. Translated: CASSQTGSYEQYF.

The rearrangement joins TRBV2 to TRBJ1-2; 9 bases are shared with TRBD1. The V gene end was trimmed by 4 bases and the J gene end by 8 bases; junction bases not matched to a gene: 5. The CDR3 spans 13 residues. The germline V gene encodes CDR1 SNHLY and CDR2 FYNNEI. This CDR3 reads CASSGTGGGGYTF. DNA for the CDR3: TGTGCCAGCAGTGGAACAGGGGGCGGGGGCTACACCTTC.

V is TRBV11-2 and J is TRBJ2-2; D may be TRBD2 (7 bases). Germline CDR1 SGHAT, CDR2 FQNNGV. This CDR3 contains 16 residues. Trimming pared 1 base from V and 5 bases from J, leaving 14 bases between. Written as DNA, the CDR3 is TGTGCCAGCAGCTTAGGCGGGGGCGGCGGTACCGGGGAGCTGTTTTTT. Its translation: CASSLGGGGGTGELFF.